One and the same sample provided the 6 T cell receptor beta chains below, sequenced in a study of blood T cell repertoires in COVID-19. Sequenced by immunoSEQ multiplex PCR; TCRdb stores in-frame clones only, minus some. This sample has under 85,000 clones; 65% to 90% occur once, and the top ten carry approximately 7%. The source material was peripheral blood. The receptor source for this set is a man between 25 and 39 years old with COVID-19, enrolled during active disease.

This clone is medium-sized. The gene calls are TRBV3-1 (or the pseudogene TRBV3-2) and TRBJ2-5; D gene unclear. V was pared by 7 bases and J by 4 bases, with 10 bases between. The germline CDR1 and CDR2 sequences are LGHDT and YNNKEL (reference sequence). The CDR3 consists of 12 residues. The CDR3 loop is CASNRNLETQYF. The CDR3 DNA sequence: TGTGCCAGCAACCGAAACTTAGAGACCCAGTACTTC.

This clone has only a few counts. In DNA form, the CDR3 reads TGTGCCAGCAGCGACGACAGGGAAAATGAAAAACTGTTTTTT. Translation gives CASSDDRENEKLFF. The chain links TRBV7-9 to TRBJ1-4; 7 bases match TRBD1. In germline, CDR1 is SEHNR, CDR2 FQNEAQ (reference sequence). This CDR3 spans 14 amino acids. Germline trimming cut 5 bases from V and 5 bases from J; bases unmatched to any gene: 5.

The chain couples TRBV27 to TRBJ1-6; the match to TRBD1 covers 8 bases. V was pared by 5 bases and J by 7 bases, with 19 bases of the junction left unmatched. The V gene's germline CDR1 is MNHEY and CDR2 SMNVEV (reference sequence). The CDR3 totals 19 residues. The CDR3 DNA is TGTGCCAGCAGTCCTTCCACGGGCACGGGACAGGAGACAAATTCACCCCTCCACTTT. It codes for CASSPSTGTGQETNSPLHF.

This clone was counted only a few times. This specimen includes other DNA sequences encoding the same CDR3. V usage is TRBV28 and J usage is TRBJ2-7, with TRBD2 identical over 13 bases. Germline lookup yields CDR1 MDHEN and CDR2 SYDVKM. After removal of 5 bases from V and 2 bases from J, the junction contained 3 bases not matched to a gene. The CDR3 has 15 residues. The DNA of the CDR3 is TGTGCCAGCAGTCCCGGACTAGCGGGAGCCTACGAGCAGTACTTC. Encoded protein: CASSPGLAGAYEQYF.

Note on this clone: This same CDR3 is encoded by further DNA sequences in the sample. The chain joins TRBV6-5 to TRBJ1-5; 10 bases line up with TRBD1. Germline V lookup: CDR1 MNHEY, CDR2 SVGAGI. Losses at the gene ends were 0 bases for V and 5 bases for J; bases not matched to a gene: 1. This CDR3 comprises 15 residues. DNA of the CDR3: TGTGCCAGCAGTTACTCTGGGACAGGGGATCAGCCCCAGCATTTT. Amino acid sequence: CASSYSGTGDQPQHF.

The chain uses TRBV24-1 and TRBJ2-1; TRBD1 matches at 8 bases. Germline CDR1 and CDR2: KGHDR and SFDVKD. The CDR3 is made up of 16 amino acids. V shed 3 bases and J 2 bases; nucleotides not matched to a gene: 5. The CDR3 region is CATSDRTGWAYNEQFF. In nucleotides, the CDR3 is TGTGCCACCAGTGATCGGACAGGGTGGGCCTACAATGAGCAGTTCTTC.